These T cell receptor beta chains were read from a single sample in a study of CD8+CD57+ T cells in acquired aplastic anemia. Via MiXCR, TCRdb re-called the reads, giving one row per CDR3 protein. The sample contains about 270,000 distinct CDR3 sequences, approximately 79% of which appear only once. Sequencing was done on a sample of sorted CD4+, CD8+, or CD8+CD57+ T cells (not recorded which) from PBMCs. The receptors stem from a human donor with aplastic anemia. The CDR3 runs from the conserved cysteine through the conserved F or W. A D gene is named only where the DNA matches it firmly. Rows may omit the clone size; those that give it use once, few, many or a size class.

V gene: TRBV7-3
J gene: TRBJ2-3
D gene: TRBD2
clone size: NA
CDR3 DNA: TGTGCTAGCAGGATCGCGGGAGGTCCCGTTACGCTGTATTTT
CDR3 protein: CASRIAGGPVTLYF

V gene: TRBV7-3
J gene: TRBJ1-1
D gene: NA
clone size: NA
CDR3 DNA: TGTGCCAGCAGCTTTACTAGCGCAATGAGTGGATCTTCGTTT
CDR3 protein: CASSFTSAMSGSSF

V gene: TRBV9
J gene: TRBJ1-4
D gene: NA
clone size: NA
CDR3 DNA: TGTGCCAGCAGCTATCGTAGTGGTTCGGAAAATGAAAAACTGTTTTTT
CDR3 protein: CASSYRSGSENEKLFF

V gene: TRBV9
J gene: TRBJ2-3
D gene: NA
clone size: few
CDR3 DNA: NA
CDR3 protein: CASSVGGYGYTFEYF

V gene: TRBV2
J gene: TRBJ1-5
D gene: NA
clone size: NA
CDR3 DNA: TGTGCCAGCGGGGACGGCTATACCAATACGCAGCAGCATTTT
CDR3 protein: CASGDGYTNTQQHF

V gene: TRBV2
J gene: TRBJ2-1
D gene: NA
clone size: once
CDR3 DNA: TGTGCCAGCGGAGGGGGGCCCGGAATCTGTCACACTGAGCCGTTCTTC
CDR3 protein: CASGGGPGICHTEPFF

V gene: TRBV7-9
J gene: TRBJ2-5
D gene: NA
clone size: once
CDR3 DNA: TGTGCCAGCAGCACATCCAGCGACCAAGAGACCAGCAACTTC
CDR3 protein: CASSTSSDQETSNF

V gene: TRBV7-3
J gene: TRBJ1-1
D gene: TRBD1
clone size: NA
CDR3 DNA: TGTGCCAGCAGCTTAGAGCTGACAGGGGTTGATCACGCTTTCTTT
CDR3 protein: CASSLELTGVDHAFF

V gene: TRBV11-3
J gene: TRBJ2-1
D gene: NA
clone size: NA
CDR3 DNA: TGTGCCAGCAGCTTAGATGGCACAAACGGTCAGGATGAGCAGTTCTTC
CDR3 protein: CASSLDGTNGQDEQFF

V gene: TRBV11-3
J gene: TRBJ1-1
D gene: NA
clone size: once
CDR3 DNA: TGTGCCAGCAGCTTAGATCTGAAAACTGAAGCTTTCTTT
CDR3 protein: CASSLDLKTEAFF

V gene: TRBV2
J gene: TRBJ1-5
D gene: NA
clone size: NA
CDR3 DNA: TGTGCCAGCGGTGAGGGATATAAGAGTCCTGAACAGCATTTT
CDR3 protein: CASGEGYKSPEQHF

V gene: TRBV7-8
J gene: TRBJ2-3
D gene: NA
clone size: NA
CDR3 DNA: TGTGCCAGCAGCTTACAGCCAGGTCCCGCAACGCAGTATTTT
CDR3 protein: CASSLQPGPATQYF

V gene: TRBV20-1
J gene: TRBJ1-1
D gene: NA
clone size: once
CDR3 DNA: TGCAGTGCTAGAAATTTTAGGGACACCGACACTGAAGCTTTCTTT
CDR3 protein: CSARNFRDTDTEAFF

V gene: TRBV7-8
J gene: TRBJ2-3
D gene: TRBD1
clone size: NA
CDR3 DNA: TGTGCCAGCACCTTCCTAACCGGGACAGGGGCCTACGAGTTT
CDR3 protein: CASTFLTGTGAYEF

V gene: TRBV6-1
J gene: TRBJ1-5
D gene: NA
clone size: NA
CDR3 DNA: TGTGCCAGCAAGTTGCAGCTGAGGGATCAGCCCCAGCATTTT
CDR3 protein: CASKLQLRDQPQHF

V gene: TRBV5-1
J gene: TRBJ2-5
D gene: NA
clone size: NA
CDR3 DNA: TGTGCCAGCAGCTTGGGAAAGGGGCTGAAGACCCAGTACTTC
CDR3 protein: CASSLGKGLKTQYF

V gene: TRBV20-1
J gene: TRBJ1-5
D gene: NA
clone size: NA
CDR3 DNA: TGCAGTGCTAGACTACCCCTAAGGGACGATCAGCCCCAGCATTTT
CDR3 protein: CSARLPLRDDQPQHF

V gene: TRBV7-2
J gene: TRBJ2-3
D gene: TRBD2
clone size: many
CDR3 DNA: TGTGCCAGCAGCCGGACTAGCGTGGCCGGAGATACGCAGTATTTT
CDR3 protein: CASSRTSVAGDTQYF

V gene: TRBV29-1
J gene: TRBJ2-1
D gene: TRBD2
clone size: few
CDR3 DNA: TGCAGCGTCGAGGGTGGGACTAGCCGGGGAGATGAGCAGTTCTTC
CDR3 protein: CSVEGGTSRGDEQFF

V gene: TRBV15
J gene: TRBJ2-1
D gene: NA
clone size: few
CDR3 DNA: TGTGCCACCAGCAGAGTCACGTTATACAATGAGCAGTTCTTC
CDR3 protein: CATSRVTLYNEQFF

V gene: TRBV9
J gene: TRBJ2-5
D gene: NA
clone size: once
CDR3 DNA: TGTGCCAGCAGCAGAGGGTCAGATCAACAGTCCTTTTACTTC
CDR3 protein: CASSRGSDQQSFYF

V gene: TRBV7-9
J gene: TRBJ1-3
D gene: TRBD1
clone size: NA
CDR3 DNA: TGTGCCAGCAGCGAGGGAGAACAGGGGCGAAACACCATATATTTT
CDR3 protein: CASSEGEQGRNTIYF

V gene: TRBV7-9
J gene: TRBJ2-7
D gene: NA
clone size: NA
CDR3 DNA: TGTGCCAGCAGCCCGGGTCCGGCGGGCTACGAGCAGTACTTC
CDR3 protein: CASSPGPAGYEQYF

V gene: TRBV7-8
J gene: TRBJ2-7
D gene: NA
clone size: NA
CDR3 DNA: TGTGCCAGCAGCTTATCGGGAAGAGGCTATACGCAGTACTTC
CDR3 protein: CASSLSGRGYTQYF

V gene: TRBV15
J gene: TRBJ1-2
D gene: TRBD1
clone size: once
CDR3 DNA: TGTGCCACCAGCAGAGATAGACAGGGGACGGATGGCTACACCTTC
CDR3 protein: CATSRDRQGTDGYTF

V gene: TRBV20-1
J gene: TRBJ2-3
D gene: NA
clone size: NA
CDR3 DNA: TGCAGTGGAGGGGGTGGGGGAGCGGTAGATACGCAGTATTTT
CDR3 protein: CSGGGGGAVDTQYF

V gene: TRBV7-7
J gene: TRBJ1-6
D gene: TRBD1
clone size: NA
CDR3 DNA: TGTGCCGTTAGTGAAGGGGGACAGAGCTCGTATAATGCGCCCCTCCACTTT
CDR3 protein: CAVSEGGQSSYNAPLHF

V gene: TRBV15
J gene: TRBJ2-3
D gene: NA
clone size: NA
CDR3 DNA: TGTGCCACCAGCGGGGACGGGGGCCAAGATACGCAGTATTTT
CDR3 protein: CATSGDGGQDTQYF

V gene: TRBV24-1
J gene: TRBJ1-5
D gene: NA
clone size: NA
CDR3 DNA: TGTGCCACCAGTGACCCGGAGCAACAGGGCAATCAGCCCCAGCATTTT
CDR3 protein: CATSDPEQQGNQPQHF

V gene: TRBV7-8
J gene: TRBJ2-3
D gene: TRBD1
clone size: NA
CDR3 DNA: TGTGCCAGCAGCGTTCATCCAGACGGGACAGCCATTTCCTATTTT
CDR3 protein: CASSVHPDGTAISYF

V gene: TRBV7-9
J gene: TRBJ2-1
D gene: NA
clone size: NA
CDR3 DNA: TGTGCCAGCAGCGGGCAGGGCAAAGTTGGTTCGGCTGAACAGTTCTTC
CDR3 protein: CASSGQGKVGSAEQFF

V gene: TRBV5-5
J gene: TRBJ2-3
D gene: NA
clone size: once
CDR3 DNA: TGTGCCAGCAGCTGGGGGCTAGGTCCCGATACGCAGTATTTT
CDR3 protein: CASSWGLGPDTQYF

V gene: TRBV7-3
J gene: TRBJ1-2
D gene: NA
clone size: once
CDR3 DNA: TGTGCCAGCACATGGGGTGGAAGCTCCATCTATCACTACACCTTC
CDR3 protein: CASTWGGSSIYHYTF

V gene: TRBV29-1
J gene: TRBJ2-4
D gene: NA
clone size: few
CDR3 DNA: TGCAGCGTTGCGCTCCAGGGGACCAAAAACATTCAGTACTTC
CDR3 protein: CSVALQGTKNIQYF